This T cell receptor (beta chain) was retrieved from a study of blood T cell repertoires in COVID-19. About the research overall: Samples of COVID-19 (acute and convalescent) were obtained from the United States, Italy and Spain. The cDNA or gDNA used as material had been derived from T cells, B-cell-depleted T cells, or PBMCs.

Per the original methods: For nucleated cells, counts were estimated from reference gene primer amplification. Profiled with immunoSEQ multiplex PCR; TCRdb holds only in-frame clones, not every one. V, J and clone size reflect that table, while D and trimming were determined from the DNA. The data hold 200,000 to 300,000 clones, with about 85% observed a single time. V was cut by 5 bases and J by 5 bases, with 10 bases left in between. The CDR3 length is 12 residues. Germline loops: CDR1 SQVTM, CDR2 ANQGSEA. The sequenced material came from peripheral blood. The receptor was isolated from a man between 60 and 70 years old with acute or convalescent COVID-19. The chain links TRBV29-1 to TRBJ1-5; unclear D gene. CDR3 loop: CSVWSVYQPQHF. The CDR3 bases are TGCAGCGTTTGGTCGGTATATCAGCCCCAGCATTTT.